The text below deals with one T cell receptor (beta chain). The sample is drawn from a study of blood T cell repertoires in COVID-19. As for the study in general: The samples span acute and convalescent COVID-19 from the United States, Italy and Spain. In each case, the material was cDNA or gDNA derived from T cells, B-cell-depleted T cells, or PBMCs.

Germline assignment: CDR1 KGHSH and CDR2 LQKENI. After removal of 4 bases from V and 7 bases from J, the junction contained 6 bases not matched to a gene. This CDR3 has 14 residues. As originally analysed: From reference gene primer amplification, estimates of nucleated cell counts were derived. The protocol was immunoSEQ multiplex PCR, while the TCRdb copy is restricted to in-frame clones and leaves out a portion. V and J calls and clone size are given by that table; D and trimming were obtained from the DNA. The top ten hold roughly 3.1% of the sample, which has 270,000 or so clones, 82% seen once.

The chain has TRBV18 and TRBJ1-5, with 8 positions matching TRBD1. The sequenced sample consisted of peripheral blood. The receptor was derived from a woman aged 18-35 years with acute or convalescent COVID-19. CDR3 sequence: CASSLGQGSQPQHF. In DNA, the CDR3 is TGTGCCAGCTCACTAGGACAGGGTTCACAGCCCCAGCATTTT.